Shown below are 29 T cell receptor beta chains from a single sample sequenced in a study of T cell repertoires in cytomegalovirus infection. Antigens for these TCRs are unknown. TCRdb analysed the reads with MiXCR anew, one entry per CDR3 protein. The table includes approximately 73,000 distinct CDR3 sequences, roughly 39% detected once. The sequencing here drew on CD8+ T cells from cultured PBMCs, taken from culture after CMV antigen stimulation. These receptors came from a human donor in good health (CMV status not recorded). Some clones in this sample may be carry-over from other donors' samples.

V usage is TRBV27 and J usage is TRBJ1-4; no clear D. The CDR3 has 15 residues. Per the germline V gene, CDR1 is MNHEY and CDR2 is SMNVEV (reference sequence). V lost 5 bases to trimming and J lost 3 bases, with 13 bases between them. CDR3: CASSPGLPANEKLFF. CDR3 nucleotides: TGTGCCAGCAGTCCGGGGTTGCCGGCTAATGAAAAACTGTTTTTT.

There are a few counts of this clonotype. CDR3 DNA sequence: TGTGCCAGTAGTATAGGGGGGGTGAATGAGCAGTTCTTC. It is translated as CASSIGGVNEQFF. V and J are TRBV19 and TRBJ2-1, with D possibly being TRBD2 (6 bases). V was cut by 1 base and J by 7 bases, with 8 bases left in between. The germline V gene has CDR1 LNHDA and CDR2 SQIVND (reference sequence). The CDR3 is 13 amino acids.

The V call is TRBV3-1, the J call TRBJ2-1; TRBD2 might be the D (5 bases). Trimming took off 1 base at V and 5 bases at J, with 12 bases between the two ends. CDR3 length: 15 amino acids. The germline gives CDR1 LGHDT, CDR2 YNNKEL (reference sequence). CDR3 protein: CASSQVAGGHNEQFF. The CDR3 DNA reads TGTGCCAGCAGCCAAGTCGCGGGCGGCCACAATGAGCAGTTCTTC.

The chain couples TRBV4-1 to TRBJ2-5, with 8 positions matching TRBD1. Germline CDR1 MGHRA, CDR2 YSYEKL. The CDR3 is 15 residues long. V gave up 5 bases and J gave up 5 bases; unmatched junction bases: 10. CDR3 bases: TGCGCCAGCAGCGAATCAGGGGGCGCGGGGGAGACCCAGTACTTC. Its protein product is CASSESGGAGETQYF.

There are a few counts of this clonotype. J is TRBJ2-2 and V is TRBV4-1; unclear D gene. Germline V gene data show CDR1 as MGHRA and CDR2 as YSYEKL. This CDR3 is built from 12 residues. V lost 1 base and J 5 bases, leaving 2 bases between the germline ends. For the CDR3, the DNA is TGCGCCAGCAGCCAAGGGACCGGGGAGCTGTTTTTT. Translated, it gives CASSQGTGELFF.

This clonotype was observed a handful of times. The chain employs TRBV7-6 and TRBJ1-1, with D hard to call. Germline CDR1 is SGHVS and CDR2 is FNYEAQ. The CDR3 is 11 residues long. V lost 4 bases, J lost 8 bases, and 8 bases lay in between. Here the CDR3 DNA reads TGTGCCAGCAGCTCCGGAATCGAAGCTTTCTTT. It specifies CASSSGIEAFF.

V gene TRBV12-3 or TRBV12-4 combines with J gene TRBJ1-2; no clear D gene. V lost 1 base to trimming and J lost 9 bases, with 6 bases between them. This CDR3 has 11 amino acids. Here the CDR3 reads CASSLDFRYTF. The CDR3 DNA reads TGTGCCAGCAGTTTAGATTTTCGCTACACCTTC.

The rearrangement joins TRBV6-1 to TRBJ2-2; possibly TRBD1 for D (5 bases). This CDR3 comprises 15 residues. The germline V and J ends were trimmed by 6 bases and 2 bases, with 13 bases remaining between them. Germline values: CDR1 MNHNS, CDR2 SASEGT. CDR3: CASSLQGSNTGELFF. The CDR3 nucleotides read TGTGCCAGCAGCCTCCAGGGTTCAAACACCGGGGAGCTGTTTTTT.

The J gene is TRBJ2-3, the V gene TRBV7-9; D remains ambiguous. The CDR3 contains 15 residues. V shed 2 bases and J shed 0 bases, with 9 bases lying between them. Germline V CDR1 and CDR2: SEHNR, FQNEAQ (reference sequence). The CDR3 DNA reads TGTGCCAGCAGCTTATGGGCGTCTAGCACAGATACGCAGTATTTT. This sequence encodes CASSLWASSTDTQYF. The entire variable domain, with the rest obtained from reference TRBV7-9 and TRBJ2-3, is as follows: DTGVSQNPRHKITKRGQNVTFRCDPISEHNRLYWYRQTLGQGPEFLTYFQNEAQLEKSRLLSDRFSAERPKGSFSTLEIQRTEQGDSAMYLCASSLWASSTDTQYFGPGTRLTVL.

There are a few counts of this clonotype. The chain joins TRBV2 to TRBJ1-1; D gene ambiguous. Germline values: CDR1 SNHLY, CDR2 FYNNEI. This CDR3 comprises 15 residues. Trimming took off 8 bases at V and 0 bases at J, with 16 bases between the two ends. CDR3: CASLSGKELNTEAFF. The CDR3 nucleotides read TGTGCCAGCCTCTCGGGCAAAGAATTGAACACTGAAGCTTTCTTT.

This clonotype has just one count. The chain is built from TRBV7-9 and TRBJ2-3; no clear D gene. The V and J ends lost 2 bases and 4 bases respectively, with 4 bases between them. CDR1 is SEHNR and CDR2 is FQNEAQ in the germline V gene (reference sequence). This CDR3 has 12 residues. The CDR3 protein is CASSLWPDTQYF. CDR3 DNA: TGTGCCAGCAGCTTATGGCCAGATACGCAGTATTTT.

This clonotype was recorded a few times. The chain recombines TRBV27 with TRBJ2-7; D ambiguous. This CDR3 comprises 11 residues. V dropped 4 bases and J dropped 3 bases, with 4 bases sitting between them. The germline CDR1 and CDR2 sequences are MNHEY and SMNVEV (reference sequence). CDR3 loop: CASSSRYEQYF. The CDR3 nucleotides read TGTGCCAGCAGTTCGCGCTACGAGCAGTACTTC.

This clonotype was observed once. The chain is built from TRBV19 and TRBJ2-7; D is tentatively TRBD1 or TRBD2 (6 bases each). The CDR3 is 12 residues long. The germline gives CDR1 LNHDA, CDR2 SQIVND (reference sequence). V was trimmed by 10 bases and J by 7 bases, leaving 17 bases between them. The CDR3 nucleotides are TGTGCCACCGGATCGGGGGCGCGGGAGCAGTACTTC. The encoded protein is CATGSGAREQYF. The variable domain in full, with the rest retrieved from reference TRBV19 and TRBJ2-7, is DGGITQSPKYLFRKEGQNVTLSCEQNLNHDAMYWYRQDPGQGLRLIYYSQIVNDFQKGDIAEGYSVSREKKESFPLTVTSAQKNPTAFYLCATGSGAREQYFGPGTRLTVT.

This clonotype was picked up many times. The chain links TRBV7-8 to TRBJ2-2; possible D gene TRBD1, 5 bases. Trimming took 2 bases from V and 3 from J, leaving 16 bases between them. This CDR3 has 17 residues. Per germline, CDR1 SGHVS and CDR2 FQNEAQ. In DNA, the CDR3 is TGTGCCAGCAGCTTACCAAAAACGACAGTGTACACCGGGGAGCTGTTTTTT. It specifies CASSLPKTTVYTGELFF.

The rearrangement joins TRBV27 to TRBJ1-1, with 11 bases lining up with TRBD1. The junction had 12 bases not matched to a gene; V was cut back by 7 bases and J by 11 bases. Looked up from germline, CDR1 is MNHEY and CDR2 is SMNVEV (reference sequence). CDR3 length: 14 residues. The CDR3: CASTPDRGRDEAFF. CDR3 nucleotides: TGTGCCAGCACCCCGGACAGGGGGCGAGATGAGGCTTTCTTT.

This clonotype has just a few counts. The rearrangement joins TRBV13 to TRBJ2-7; D perhaps matches TRBD1 (5 bases). The V gene's germline CDR1 is PRHDT and CDR2 FYEKMQ (reference sequence). Trimming cost V 5 bases and J 5 bases, with 13 bases left between them. The CDR3 consists of 13 residues. CDR3 amino acids: CASSRDVTDEQYF. In nucleotides, the CDR3 is TGTGCCAGCAGCAGAGACGTGACAGACGAGCAGTACTTC.

CDR3 protein: CASSAGTATNYGYTF. The DNA of the CDR3 is TGTGCCAGTAGCGCCGGGACAGCAACTAACTATGGCTACACCTTC. V gene TRBV19 combines with J gene TRBJ1-2; 7 bases are shared with TRBD1. Looked up from germline, CDR1 is LNHDA and CDR2 is SQIVND (reference sequence). This CDR3 is built from 15 residues. V was pared by 6 bases and J by 0 bases, with 7 bases of the junction left unmatched.

The chain links TRBV6-5 to TRBJ1-6; tentative D call: TRBD1 (6 bases). Germline V gene data show CDR1 as MNHEY and CDR2 as SVGAGI. The ends were cut back, 0 bases at V and 7 bases at J, with 7 bases in the middle. The CDR3 consists of 14 residues. The DNA for the CDR3 is TGTGCCAGCAGTTACTCGACAGGCAATTCACCCCTCCACTTT. Protein product: CASSYSTGNSPLHF.

V usage is TRBV4-1 and J usage is TRBJ1-2, with 10 bases lining up with TRBD1. The CDR3 loop spans 19 amino acids. V trimming: 1 base; J trimming: 5 bases; junction bases outside the gene matches: 16. The germline V gene encodes CDR1 MGHRA and CDR2 YSYEKL. CDR3 coding DNA: TGCGCCAGCAGCCAAGTGCAAGGACAGGGGGATTCATTAATATATGGCTACACCTTC. The encoded protein is CASSQVQGQGDSLIYGYTF.

This clonotype has only a few counts. V and J are TRBV7-6 and TRBJ1-5; D call uncertain. The CDR3 runs 15 residues. CDR1 is SGHVS, CDR2 FNYEAQ, per germline. V lost 1 base to trimming and J lost 2 bases, with 9 bases between them. CDR3 nucleotides: TGTGCCAGCAGCTTAGAACCGATGGGCAATCAGCCCCAGCATTTT. Protein: CASSLEPMGNQPQHF.

This clonotype has more than one count but fewer than ten. The V and J genes are TRBV7-2 and TRBJ2-5; 8 bases agree with TRBD2. The ends lost 4 bases at V and 3 bases at J; junction bases unmatched: 7. The length of the CDR3 is 15 residues. Germline V CDR1 and CDR2: SGHTA, FQGNSA. CDR3 nucleotide sequence: TGTGCCAGCAGCTACCCCGGGACTAGTGAAGAGACCCAGTACTTC. This translates into CASSYPGTSEETQYF.

This clonotype was seen only once. V and J are TRBV6-6 and TRBJ2-7; 10 bases align to TRBD1. V was pared by 3 bases and J by 3 bases, with 5 bases of the junction left unmatched. CDR3 length equals 15 residues. The germline V gene has CDR1 MNHNY and CDR2 SVGAGI (reference sequence). CDR3 region: CASSYDRGRIYEQYF. The CDR3 DNA reads TGTGCCAGCAGTTATGACAGGGGGCGAATCTACGAGCAGTACTTC.

This clonotype was seen more than once but under ten times. This chain connects TRBV4-1 to TRBJ2-5, with D tentatively TRBD2 (5 bases). The CDR3 extends over 14 amino acids. Trimming took off 0 bases at V and 6 bases at J, with 11 bases between the two ends. In germline, CDR1 is MGHRA, CDR2 YSYEKL. The CDR3 spells CASSQEDFAKTQYF. The CDR3, as DNA: TGCGCCAGCAGCCAAGAGGACTTCGCAAAGACCCAGTACTTC.

The rearrangement links TRBV6-2 or TRBV6-3 to TRBJ2-5, with 9 bases identical to TRBD1. V was pared by 6 bases and J by 3 bases, with 8 bases of the junction left unmatched. CDR1 and CDR2 from the germline V gene are MNHEY and SVGEGT. The CDR3 contains 15 residues. CDR3: CASSQGQGREETQYF. DNA of the CDR3: TGTGCCAGCAGCCAGGGACAGGGTAGGGAAGAGACCCAGTACTTC.

V is TRBV7-9 and J is TRBJ1-5; no firm D call. The CDR3 spans 14 residues. From germline, CDR1 is SEHNR and CDR2 FQNEAQ (reference sequence). V was shortened by 1 base and J by 0 bases, with 4 bases between the two germline ends. The CDR3 protein is CASSLEDSNQPQHF. In DNA, the CDR3 is TGTGCCAGCAGCTTAGAAGATAGCAATCAGCCCCAGCATTTT.

The CDR3 DNA reads TGCGCCAGCAGCCAAGATTCCTTCGGATTCGAGGAGACCCAGTACTTC. Translation gives CASSQDSFGFEETQYF. The chain joins TRBV4-3 to TRBJ2-5, with no clear D. The CDR3 sequence is 16 residues long. V gave up 0 bases and J gave up 5 bases, with 16 bases separating them. Germline-derived CDR1 and CDR2 are LGHNA and YSLEER.

This clonotype was seen only a few times. This sequence joins TRBV7-2 and TRBJ2-5; D is uncertain. This CDR3 has 13 residues. V lost 5 bases and J lost 3, with 10 bases in between. Germline V lookup: CDR1 SGHTA, CDR2 FQGNSA. The CDR3 reads CASSVGPKETQYF. CDR3 nucleotides: TGTGCCAGCAGCGTAGGACCAAAAGAGACCCAGTACTTC. The whole variable domain, remainder taken from reference TRBV7-2 and TRBJ2-5, is GAGVSQSPSNKVTEKGKDVELRCDPISGHTALYWYRQSLGQGLEFLIYFQGNSAPDKSGLPSDRFSAERTGGSVSTLTIQRTQQEDSAVYLCASSVGPKETQYFGPGTRLLVL.

This clonotype was counted only a few times. The chain has TRBV7-2 and TRBJ2-1; D possibly matches TRBD1 or TRBD2 (5 bases each). The germline V and J ends were trimmed by 2 bases and 3 bases, with 17 bases remaining between them. Germline V lookup: CDR1 SGHTA, CDR2 FQGNSA. The CDR3 runs 17 residues. CDR3 in amino acids: CASSLKGQGEGYNEQFF. CDR3 nucleotides: TGTGCCAGCAGCTTAAAAGGTCAGGGAGAGGGCTACAATGAGCAGTTCTTC.

Note on this clonotype: A read error may explain this, as a much larger clone is one base away. The rearrangement uses TRBV7-2 and TRBJ2-2; D may be TRBD1 (7 bases). Germline V gene data show CDR1 as SGHTA and CDR2 as FQGNSA. The CDR3 spans 17 residues. V was clipped by 6 bases and J by 4 bases, with 21 bases between them. The CDR3, as DNA: TGTGCCAGCAGGTTATCCTACGGAGGGACAGTCACCGGGGAGCTGTTTTTT. As protein: CASRLSYGGTVTGELFF.